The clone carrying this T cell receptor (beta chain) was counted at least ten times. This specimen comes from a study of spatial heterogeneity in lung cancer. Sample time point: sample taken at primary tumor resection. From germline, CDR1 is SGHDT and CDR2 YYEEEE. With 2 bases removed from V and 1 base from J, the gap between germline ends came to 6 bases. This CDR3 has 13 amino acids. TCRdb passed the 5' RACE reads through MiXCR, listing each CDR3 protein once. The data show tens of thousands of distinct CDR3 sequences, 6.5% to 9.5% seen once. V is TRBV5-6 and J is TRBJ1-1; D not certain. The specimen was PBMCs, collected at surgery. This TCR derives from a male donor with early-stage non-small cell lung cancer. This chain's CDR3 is CASSFGPNTEAFF. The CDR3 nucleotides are TGTGCCAGCAGCTTTGGTCCGAACACTGAAGCTTTCTTT.